Only a few counts were recorded for the clone carrying this T cell receptor beta chain. Its specificity is unknown. This sample was taken from a study of T-cell memory formation after mild COVID-19. Study at large: Largely, the TCR clusters proved donor specific.

The germline gives CDR1 SEHNR, CDR2 FQNEAQ (reference sequence). This CDR3 region has 15 residues. Trimming took 1 base from V and 4 from J, leaving 13 bases between them. Findings of the study overall: The authors left the SARS-CoV-2 specificity of second-wave clones peaking on day 37 unconfirmed. CD4/CD8 balance held among clones contracting day 15 to 85, and later expanders leaned CD4+.

MiXCR, run by TCRdb on the 5' RACE reads, gives a single entry per CDR3 protein. The data show 300,000 to 350,000 distinct CDR3 sequences, roughly 19% seen once. The chain uses TRBV7-9 and TRBJ2-5; D is perhaps TRBD2 (5 bases). Sequenced: PBMCs or a T cell subset sorted from them (not recorded which). The origin of this receptor is a young man who had mild COVID-19 (a few samples of this study predate the infection). Cell type and time point are not known. The CDR3 region has the DNA TGTGCCAGCAGCTTAGTTGGGAGTCCAGGAGAGACCCAGTACTTC. Amino acid sequence: CASSLVGSPGETQYF.